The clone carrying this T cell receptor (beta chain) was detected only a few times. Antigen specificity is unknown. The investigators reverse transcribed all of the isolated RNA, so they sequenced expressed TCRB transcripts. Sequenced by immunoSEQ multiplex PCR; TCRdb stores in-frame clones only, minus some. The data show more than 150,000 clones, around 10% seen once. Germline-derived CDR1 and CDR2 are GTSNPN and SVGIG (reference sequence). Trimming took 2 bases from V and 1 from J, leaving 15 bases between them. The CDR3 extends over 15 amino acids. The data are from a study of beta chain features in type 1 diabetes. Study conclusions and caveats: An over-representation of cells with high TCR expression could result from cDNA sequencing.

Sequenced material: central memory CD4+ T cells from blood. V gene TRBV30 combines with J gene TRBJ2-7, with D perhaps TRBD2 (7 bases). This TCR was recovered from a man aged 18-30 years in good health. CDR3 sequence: CAWSPQGGTSYEQYF. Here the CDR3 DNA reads TGTGCCTGGAGTCCACAGGGAGGGACATCCTACGAGCAGTACTTC. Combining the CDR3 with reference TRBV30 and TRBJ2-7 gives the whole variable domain SQTIHQWPATLVQPVGSPLSLECTVEGTSNPNLYWYRQAAGRGLQLLFYSVGIGQISSEVPQNLSASRPQDRQFILSSKKLLLSDSGFYLCAWSPQGGTSYEQYFGPGTRLTVT.